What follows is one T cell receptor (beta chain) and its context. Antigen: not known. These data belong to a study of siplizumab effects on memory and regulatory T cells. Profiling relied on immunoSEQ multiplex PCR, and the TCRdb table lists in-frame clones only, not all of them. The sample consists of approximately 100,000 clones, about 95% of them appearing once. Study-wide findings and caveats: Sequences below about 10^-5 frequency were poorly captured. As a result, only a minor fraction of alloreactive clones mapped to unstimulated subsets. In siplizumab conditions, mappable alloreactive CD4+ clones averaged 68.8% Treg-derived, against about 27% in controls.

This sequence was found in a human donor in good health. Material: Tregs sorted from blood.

The CDR3 DNA reads as TGTGCCATCAGTGAGTCCGTAATCAGTGGCTACACCTTC. This gives the protein CAISESVISGYTF. The chain has TRBV10-3 and TRBJ1-2; no definite D call. This CDR3 is 13 amino acids long. V gave up 0 bases and J gave up 7 bases, with 9 bases separating them. Germline V gives CDR1 ENHRY, CDR2 SYGVKD.